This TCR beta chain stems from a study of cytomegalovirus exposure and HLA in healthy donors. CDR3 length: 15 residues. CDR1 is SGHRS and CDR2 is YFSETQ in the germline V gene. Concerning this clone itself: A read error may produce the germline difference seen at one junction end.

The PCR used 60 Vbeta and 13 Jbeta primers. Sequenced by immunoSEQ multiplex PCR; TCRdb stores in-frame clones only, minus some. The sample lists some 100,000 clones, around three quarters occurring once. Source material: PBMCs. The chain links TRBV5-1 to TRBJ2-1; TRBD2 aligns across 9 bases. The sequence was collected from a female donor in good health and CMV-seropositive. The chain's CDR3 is CASSLVAGGGNGQFF. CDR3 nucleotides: TGCGCCAGCAGCTTGGTGGCGGGAGGGGGGAATGGGCAGTTCTTC.